This T cell receptor beta chain was captured by sequencing in a study of T cell responses to AZD1222 COVID-19 vaccine. Background on the study: Whether given at about 4 or about 12 weeks, second doses were pooled.

CDR3 length equals 15 residues. Deletions cut 4 bases from V and 2 bases from J, with 15 bases between. The germline V gene has CDR1 SGHNT and CDR2 YYREEE (reference sequence). Produced via immunoSEQ multiplex PCR; TCRdb's table is partial and in-frame only. This sample has approximately 100,000 clones, with 75% to 90% found just once. The specimen comprised peripheral blood, sampled on day 0 of AZD1222 vaccination. The receptor's source is an adult in good health. The genes are TRBV5-4 and TRBJ1-2; TRBD1 might be the D (6 bases). CDR3: CASSPTGTPNYGYTF. DNA of the CDR3: TGTGCCAGCAGCCCAACAGGGACACCAAACTATGGCTACACCTTC. Complete variable domain (other parts from reference TRBV5-4 and TRBJ1-2): ETGVTQSPTHLIKTRGQQVTLRCSSQSGHNTVSWYQQALGQGPQFIFQYYREEENGRGNFPPRFSGLQFPNYSSELNVNALELDDSALYLCASSPTGTPNYGYTFGSGTRLTVV.